A selection of T cell receptor beta chains follows, all from one sample in a study of naive CD8 T cells in extremely preterm neonates. The method was immunoSEQ multiplex PCR; TCRdb's version includes in-frame clones alone and lacks a portion of them. In the table there are 4,500 to 6,500 clones, approximately 96% of which are singletons. Sequenced input: naive CD8+ T cells from blood. These receptors were collected from a human donor in good health. Each CDR3 is given with its conserved first and last residue. The order of the fields is D gene, clone size, J gene, V gene, CDR3 DNA, CDR3 protein. A D gene is named only where the DNA matches it firmly. Clone size is stated in some rows and not others, as once, few, many or a class when expanded.

D gene: -; clone size: -; J gene: TRBJ2-5; V gene: TRBV7-9; CDR3 DNA: TGTGCCAGCAGCTACCGGGAGACCCAGTACTTC; CDR3 protein: CASSYRETQYF
D gene: -; clone size: -; J gene: TRBJ1-3; V gene: TRBV10-3; CDR3 DNA: TGTGCCATCAGCTTTACAGGGTTGGGGAACACCATATATTTT; CDR3 protein: CAISFTGLGNTIYF
D gene: TRBD2; clone size: -; J gene: TRBJ2-2; V gene: TRBV6-7; CDR3 DNA: TGTGCCAGCATCACCTTAAGGGATAGCGGGAGGGGCACCGGGGAGCTGTTTTTT; CDR3 protein: CASITLRDSGRGTGELFF
D gene: TRBD2; clone size: -; J gene: TRBJ2-3; V gene: TRBV18; CDR3 DNA: TGTGCCAGCTCACCACCAGGACTAGCGGGGGGGGATACGCAGTATTTT; CDR3 protein: CASSPPGLAGGDTQYF
D gene: -; clone size: -; J gene: TRBJ1-1; V gene: TRBV28; CDR3 DNA: TGTGCCAGCACAGGAATCCTGAACACTGAAGCTTTCTTT; CDR3 protein: CASTGILNTEAFF
D gene: -; clone size: -; J gene: TRBJ2-2; V gene: TRBV7-3; CDR3 DNA: TGTGCCAGCAGCTTAAGTCCAGGGGTGAGAACCGGGGAGCTGTTTTTT; CDR3 protein: CASSLSPGVRTGELFF
D gene: TRBD2; clone size: -; J gene: TRBJ2-1; V gene: TRBV19; CDR3 DNA: TGTGCCAGTAGTATCTCGGGTGGCGGGAGGGGTAATGAGCAGTTCTTC; CDR3 protein: CASSISGGGRGNEQFF
D gene: TRBD1; clone size: -; J gene: TRBJ1-1; V gene: TRBV11-2; CDR3 DNA: TGTGCTAGCAGTCATTATAAAGGACAGGTCGACACTGAAGCTTTCTTT; CDR3 protein: CASSHYKGQVDTEAFF
D gene: -; clone size: -; J gene: TRBJ1-2; V gene: TRBV5-1; CDR3 DNA: TGCGCCAGCAGCCCTACCCGACAGGCGGACTATGGCTACACCTTC; CDR3 protein: CASSPTRQADYGYTF
D gene: TRBD2; clone size: -; J gene: TRBJ2-7; V gene: TRBV10-3; CDR3 DNA: TGTGCCATCAAAATGTTTAGCGGGGGGGCGGGGGAGCAGTACTTC; CDR3 protein: CAIKMFSGGAGEQYF
D gene: -; clone size: -; J gene: TRBJ2-1; V gene: TRBV7-2; CDR3 DNA: TGTGCCAGCAGCTTAGAAGCCAGCGCCTACAATGAGCAGTTCTTC; CDR3 protein: CASSLEASAYNEQFF
D gene: -; clone size: -; J gene: TRBJ1-4; V gene: TRBV10-1; CDR3 DNA: TGCGCCAGCAGTGAGATTGTAGGGGCCGGTGAAAAACTGTTTTTT; CDR3 protein: CASSEIVGAGEKLFF
D gene: TRBD2; clone size: -; J gene: TRBJ2-5; V gene: TRBV4-1; CDR3 DNA: TGCGCCAGCAGCCAAGATAGCGCGGGGGTGCTGGAGACCCAGTACTTC; CDR3 protein: CASSQDSAGVLETQYF
D gene: -; clone size: -; J gene: TRBJ2-7; V gene: TRBV28; CDR3 DNA: TGTGCCAGCAGTTTCTCGTGGGATAGCGACTCCTACGAGCAGTACTTC; CDR3 protein: CASSFSWDSDSYEQYF
D gene: TRBD1; clone size: -; J gene: TRBJ1-2; V gene: TRBV10-2; CDR3 DNA: TGCGCCAGCAGTACCACCACGGGACAGGGGGCTGGGGGCTACACCTTC; CDR3 protein: CASSTTTGQGAGGYTF
D gene: -; clone size: -; J gene: TRBJ1-5; V gene: TRBV6-1; CDR3 DNA: TGTGCCAGCAAAAAGGAGGTCAATCAGCCCCAGCATTTT; CDR3 protein: CASKKEVNQPQHF
D gene: TRBD1; clone size: -; J gene: TRBJ1-4; V gene: TRBV6-5; CDR3 DNA: TGTGCCGTCCGGGACAGTAATGAAAAACTGTTTTTT; CDR3 protein: CAVRDSNEKLFF
D gene: -; clone size: -; J gene: TRBJ2-7; V gene: TRBV7-8; CDR3 DNA: TGTGCCAGCAGCTTGGATTTGGGGCACTACGAGCAGTACTTC; CDR3 protein: CASSLDLGHYEQYF
D gene: TRBD1; clone size: -; J gene: TRBJ2-7; V gene: TRBV27; CDR3 DNA: TGTGCCAGCAGTTTGAGGGCCGACAGGGCCTACGAGCAGTACTTC; CDR3 protein: CASSLRADRAYEQYF
D gene: -; clone size: -; J gene: TRBJ1-2; V gene: TRBV30; CDR3 DNA: TGTGCCTGGGGCTTGGAGGGTATTGGTGGCTACACCTTC; CDR3 protein: CAWGLEGIGGYTF
D gene: TRBD1; clone size: -; J gene: TRBJ2-1; V gene: TRBV19; CDR3 DNA: TGTGCCAGTAGTATCCCCGACAGGGGACCCTACAATGAGCAGTTCTTC; CDR3 protein: CASSIPDRGPYNEQFF
D gene: -; clone size: -; J gene: TRBJ2-1; V gene: TRBV20-1; CDR3 DNA: TGCAGTGCTAGAGATGGGGGGTTTCGGTTCTTC; CDR3 protein: CSARDGGFRFF
D gene: -; clone size: -; J gene: TRBJ2-3; V gene: TRBV5-4; CDR3 DNA: TGTGCCAGCAGCCTGGGGCCCGCCACAGATACGCAGTATTTT; CDR3 protein: CASSLGPATDTQYF
D gene: TRBD1; clone size: -; J gene: TRBJ1-2; V gene: TRBV7-3; CDR3 DNA: TGTGCCAGCAGCTTTGACAGGGATTTTGGCTACACCTTC; CDR3 protein: CASSFDRDFGYTF
D gene: TRBD1; clone size: -; J gene: TRBJ2-1; V gene: TRBV5-1; CDR3 DNA: TGCGCCAGCAGCGGGAGGACAGGGTTTGAGTTCTTC; CDR3 protein: CASSGRTGFEFF
D gene: -; clone size: -; J gene: TRBJ2-7; V gene: TRBV18; CDR3 DNA: TGTGCCAGCTCAACCCTCGGAGCCGCCTCCTACGAGCAGTACTTC; CDR3 protein: CASSTLGAASYEQYF
D gene: TRBD1; clone size: once; J gene: TRBJ1-1; V gene: TRBV5-1; CDR3 DNA: TGCGCCAGCAGCCACGGGACAGGGTTCAACACTGAAGCTTTCTTT; CDR3 protein: CASSHGTGFNTEAFF
D gene: -; clone size: -; J gene: TRBJ2-7; V gene: TRBV9; CDR3 DNA: TGTGCCAGCAGCGAGTCAACAGGGCCCGCCGAGCAGTACTTC; CDR3 protein: CASSESTGPAEQYF
D gene: TRBD1; clone size: -; J gene: TRBJ1-1; V gene: TRBV6-7; CDR3 DNA: TGTGCCAGCAGCCATCCGGGACAGGGGGCCACTGAAGCTTTCTTT; CDR3 protein: CASSHPGQGATEAFF
D gene: -; clone size: -; J gene: TRBJ2-7; V gene: TRBV6-5; CDR3 DNA: TGTGCCAGCAGTTTTGTTCAGGGCCCACTTTACGAGCAGTACTTC; CDR3 protein: CASSFVQGPLYEQYF
D gene: -; clone size: -; J gene: TRBJ1-1; V gene: TRBV27; CDR3 DNA: TGTGCCAGCATATTCGGACAGCCGGTAGGTACTGAAGCTTTCTTT; CDR3 protein: CASIFGQPVGTEAFF
D gene: TRBD1; clone size: -; J gene: TRBJ2-7; V gene: TRBV19; CDR3 DNA: TGTGCCAGTAGTCTCCGGACAGGGGGCATCTACGAGCAGTACTTC; CDR3 protein: CASSLRTGGIYEQYF
D gene: -; clone size: -; J gene: TRBJ1-5; V gene: TRBV2; CDR3 DNA: TGTGCCAGCAGTGAAGCGCCCCCAGAGGTGGTTTTGCAGCCCCAGCATTTT; CDR3 protein: CASSEAPPEVVLQPQHF
D gene: TRBD1; clone size: -; J gene: TRBJ2-3; V gene: TRBV6-5; CDR3 DNA: TGTGCCAGCAGCCGAGGACAGGGCGCGGATACGCAGTATTTT; CDR3 protein: CASSRGQGADTQYF
D gene: TRBD1; clone size: once; J gene: TRBJ2-7; V gene: TRBV5-1; CDR3 DNA: TGCGCCAGCAGCTTGGACGGACAGGTAGTGTCCTACGAGCAGTACTTC; CDR3 protein: CASSLDGQVVSYEQYF
D gene: -; clone size: -; J gene: TRBJ2-3; V gene: TRBV19; CDR3 DNA: TGTGCCAGTATAGGCGGGGAAACAGATACGCAGTATTTT; CDR3 protein: CASIGGETDTQYF
D gene: -; clone size: -; J gene: TRBJ2-7; V gene: TRBV7-2; CDR3 DNA: TGTGCCAGCAGCTTACGGTGGCCAGGCTACGAGCAGTACTTC; CDR3 protein: CASSLRWPGYEQYF
D gene: TRBD2; clone size: -; J gene: TRBJ2-3; V gene: TRBV6-5; CDR3 DNA: TGTGCCAGCAGTGGACTAGCGGCCACAGATACGCAGTATTTT; CDR3 protein: CASSGLAATDTQYF
D gene: -; clone size: -; J gene: TRBJ2-3; V gene: TRBV9; CDR3 DNA: TGTGCCAGCAGCGTAGATCAGGTCCGAACGCAGTATTTT; CDR3 protein: CASSVDQVRTQYF
D gene: TRBD2; clone size: -; J gene: TRBJ2-7; V gene: TRBV7-8; CDR3 DNA: TGTGCCAGCAGCAAAAGGGTCCTAGCGGGGAAAACGCTTCCCTACGAGCAGTACTTC; CDR3 protein: CASSKRVLAGKTLPYEQYF
D gene: -; clone size: -; J gene: TRBJ2-6; V gene: TRBV11-2; CDR3 DNA: TGTGCCAGCAGCTTAGGGGGGCCTGGGGCCAACGTCCTGACTTTC; CDR3 protein: CASSLGGPGANVLTF
D gene: -; clone size: -; J gene: TRBJ2-7; V gene: TRBV25-1; CDR3 DNA: TGTGCCAGCAGTCGGCAGCAGGGTCGCCACGAGCAGTACTTC; CDR3 protein: CASSRQQGRHEQYF
D gene: -; clone size: -; J gene: TRBJ2-2; V gene: TRBV7-3; CDR3 DNA: TGTGCCAGCAGCTTAAGGGGCGGGGCGACGAACACCGGGGAGCTGTTTTTT; CDR3 protein: CASSLRGGATNTGELFF
D gene: -; clone size: -; J gene: TRBJ1-2; V gene: TRBV7-9; CDR3 DNA: TGTGCCAGCAGCCCTCTTCCCGTAGACAGCTTCTATGGCTACACCTTC; CDR3 protein: CASSPLPVDSFYGYTF
D gene: -; clone size: -; J gene: TRBJ2-1; V gene: TRBV27; CDR3 DNA: TGTGCCAGCAGTTTACGTCCAGGGCTCCTCTCCTACAATGAGCAGTTCTTC; CDR3 protein: CASSLRPGLLSYNEQFF
D gene: TRBD1; clone size: -; J gene: TRBJ2-7; V gene: TRBV28; CDR3 DNA: TGTGCCAGCACCGTGCCCGGGACAGGGGGCTACGAGCAGTACTTC; CDR3 protein: CASTVPGTGGYEQYF
D gene: TRBD1; clone size: -; J gene: TRBJ1-3; V gene: TRBV7-6; CDR3 DNA: TGTGCCAGCAGGGGGGACAGCGGAAACACCATATATTTT; CDR3 protein: CASRGDSGNTIYF
D gene: TRBD1; clone size: -; J gene: TRBJ1-4; V gene: TRBV4-3; CDR3 DNA: TGCGCCAGCAGCCAAAAATCGGGACAGGGGAATGAAAAACTGTTTTTT; CDR3 protein: CASSQKSGQGNEKLFF
D gene: -; clone size: -; J gene: TRBJ1-2; V gene: TRBV18; CDR3 DNA: TGTGCCAGCTCGCCCGACAGCAGAGCTAACTATGGCTACACCTTC; CDR3 protein: CASSPDSRANYGYTF